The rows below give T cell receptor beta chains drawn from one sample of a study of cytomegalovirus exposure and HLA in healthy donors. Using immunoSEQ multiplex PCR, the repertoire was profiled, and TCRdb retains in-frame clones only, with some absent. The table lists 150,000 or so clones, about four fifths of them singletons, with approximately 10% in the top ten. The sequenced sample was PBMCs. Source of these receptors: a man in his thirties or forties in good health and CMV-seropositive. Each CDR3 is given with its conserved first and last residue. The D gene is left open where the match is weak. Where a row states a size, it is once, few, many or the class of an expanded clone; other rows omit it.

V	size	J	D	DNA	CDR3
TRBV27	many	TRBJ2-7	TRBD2	TGTGCCAGCAGTCTCGGACTAGGGAGTTACGAGCAGTACTTC	CASSLGLGSYEQYF
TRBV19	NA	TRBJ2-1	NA	TGTGCCAGTAGTTTGGCAGGTGGCTATCGGTTCTATGAGCAGTTCTTC	CASSLAGGYRFYEQFF
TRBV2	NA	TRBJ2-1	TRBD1	TGTGCCATCCTGGGGGGACAGGGGACCTATGAGCAGTTCTTC	CAILGGQGTYEQFF
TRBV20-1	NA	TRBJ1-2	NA	TGCAGTGCTAGCTGGATCGGGGGCTACACCTTC	CSASWIGGYTF
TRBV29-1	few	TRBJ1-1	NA	TGCAGCGCCCCAACACCCCGACGAGGGGCTTTCTTT	CSAPTPRRGAFF
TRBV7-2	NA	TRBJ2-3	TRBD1	TGTGCCAGCAGCTTGAATTTTGGGACAGATGGTGATACGCAGTATTTT	CASSLNFGTDGDTQYF
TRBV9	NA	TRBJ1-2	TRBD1	TGTGCCAGCAGCGCGGGGGACAGTTTAAATGGCTACACCTTC	CASSAGDSLNGYTF
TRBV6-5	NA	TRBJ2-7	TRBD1	TGTGCCAGCAGCTGGGACAGCGGAAACTACGAGCAGTACTTC	CASSWDSGNYEQYF
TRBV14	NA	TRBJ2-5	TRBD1	TGTGCCAGCAGTCTTTGGACAGGGCTCCGGGAGACCCAGTACTTC	CASSLWTGLRETQYF
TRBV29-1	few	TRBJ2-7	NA	TGCAGCGTTGGGGCAGCCGCCTCCTACGAGCAGTACTTC	CSVGAAASYEQYF
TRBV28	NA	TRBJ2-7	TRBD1	TGTGCCAGCAGTTCTTCCTCCTGGACAGGGAGCGAGCAGTACTTC	CASSSSSWTGSEQYF
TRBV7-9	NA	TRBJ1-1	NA	TGTGCCAGCACCGTTGGGAGAACTGAAGCTTTCTTT	CASTVGRTEAFF
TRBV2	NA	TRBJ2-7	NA	TGTGCCAGCAGTCACCCCACAGGGGGGGCCGAGCAGTACTTC	CASSHPTGGAEQYF
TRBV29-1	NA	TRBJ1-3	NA	TGCAGCGTTTATGGGCGCTGGGACACATGGGATGGAAACACCATATATTTT	CSVYGRWDTWDGNTIYF
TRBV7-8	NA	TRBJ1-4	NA	TGTGCCAGCAGTGTGGGACTTAATGAAAAACTGTTTTTT	CASSVGLNEKLFF
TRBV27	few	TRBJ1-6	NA	TGTGCCAGCAGGTCTGAAGGAGCCTATAATTCACCCCTCCACTTT	CASRSEGAYNSPLHF
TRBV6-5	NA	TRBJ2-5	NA	TGTGCCAGCAGTTACTCGATTTCCCCAACACAAGAGACCCAGTACTTC	CASSYSISPTQETQYF
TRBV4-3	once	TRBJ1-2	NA	TGCGCCAGCAGCCAAGATGGAGGGGCTGGTGGTGGCTACACCTTC	CASSQDGGAGGGYTF
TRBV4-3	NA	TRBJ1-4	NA	TGCGCCAGCAGCCAAGATGACACAGAAACACCCGCAGAAAAACTGTTTTTT	CASSQDDTETPAEKLFF
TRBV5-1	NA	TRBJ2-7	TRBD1	TGCGCCAGCGGTCGGGACAGAACCTACGAGCAGTACTTC	CASGRDRTYEQYF
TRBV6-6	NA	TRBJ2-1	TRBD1	TGTGCCAGCAGTTACTCAGGGGGCGCAGCAAATGAGCAGTTCTTC	CASSYSGGAANEQFF
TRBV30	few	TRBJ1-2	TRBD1	TGTGCCTGGAGAGGGGACAGTAGCTATGGCTACACCTTC	CAWRGDSSYGYTF
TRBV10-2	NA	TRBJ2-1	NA	TGCGCCAGCAGCGTTAGAGAGGATGAGCAGTTCTTC	CASSVREDEQFF
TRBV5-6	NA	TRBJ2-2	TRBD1	TGTGCCAGCAGCCTGACAGGGTCTAATACCGGGGAGCTGTTTTTT	CASSLTGSNTGELFF
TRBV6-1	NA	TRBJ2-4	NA	TGTGCCAGCAGAAACAGGGCGGATACCAAAAACATTCAGTACTTC	CASRNRADTKNIQYF
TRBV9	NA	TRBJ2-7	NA	TGTGCCAGCAGCCCCCCGTACGCAGACGAGCAGTACTTC	CASSPPYADEQYF
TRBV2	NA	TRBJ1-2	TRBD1	TGTGCCAGCAGTGCTCCAGGACAGGGCGATGGCTACACCTTC	CASSAPGQGDGYTF
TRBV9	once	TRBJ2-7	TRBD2	TGTGCCAGCAGCGCGGGACTAGCGGGTCCTACCTACGAGCAGTACTTC	CASSAGLAGPTYEQYF
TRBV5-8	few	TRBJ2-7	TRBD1	TGTGCCAGCAGCCAGGACAGGCGATTCTACGAGCAGTACTTC	CASSQDRRFYEQYF
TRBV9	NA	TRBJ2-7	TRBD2	TGTGCCAGCAGCGTAGTTGCTAGCGGGACCTACGAGCAGTACTTC	CASSVVASGTYEQYF
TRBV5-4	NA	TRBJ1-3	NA	TGTGCCAGCAGCTTGGCGGGGGGCTCAAACACCATATATTTT	CASSLAGGSNTIYF
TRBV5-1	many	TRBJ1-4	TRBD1	TGCGCCAGCGGACAACCGGGACAGAGGAGAAAACTGTTTTTT	CASGQPGQRRKLFF
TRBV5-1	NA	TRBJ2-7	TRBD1	TGCGCCAGCAGCTTGCAGGGGGCGAGATACGAGCAGTACTTC	CASSLQGARYEQYF
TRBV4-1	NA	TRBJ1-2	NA	TGCGCCAGCAGCCAATGGGCAGGGGCTAACTATGGCTACACCTTC	CASSQWAGANYGYTF
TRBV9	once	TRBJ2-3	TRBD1	TGTGCCAGCAGCCAGGGACAGCCTAGCACAGATACGCAGTATTTT	CASSQGQPSTDTQYF